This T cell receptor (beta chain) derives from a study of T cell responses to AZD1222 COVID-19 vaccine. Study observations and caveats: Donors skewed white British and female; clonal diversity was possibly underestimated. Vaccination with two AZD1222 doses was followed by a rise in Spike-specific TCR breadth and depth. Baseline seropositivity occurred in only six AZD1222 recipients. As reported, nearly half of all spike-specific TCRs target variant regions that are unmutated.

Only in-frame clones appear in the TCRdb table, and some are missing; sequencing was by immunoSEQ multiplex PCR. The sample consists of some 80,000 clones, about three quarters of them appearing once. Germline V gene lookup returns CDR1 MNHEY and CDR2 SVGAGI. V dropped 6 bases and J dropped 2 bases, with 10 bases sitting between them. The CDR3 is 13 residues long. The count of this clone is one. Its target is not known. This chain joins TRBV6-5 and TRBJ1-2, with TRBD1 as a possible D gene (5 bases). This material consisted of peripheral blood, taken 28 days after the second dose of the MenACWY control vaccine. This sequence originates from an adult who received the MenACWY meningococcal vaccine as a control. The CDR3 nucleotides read TGTGCCAGCAGGCCGGGACGGAACTATGGCTACACCTTC. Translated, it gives CASRPGRNYGYTF.